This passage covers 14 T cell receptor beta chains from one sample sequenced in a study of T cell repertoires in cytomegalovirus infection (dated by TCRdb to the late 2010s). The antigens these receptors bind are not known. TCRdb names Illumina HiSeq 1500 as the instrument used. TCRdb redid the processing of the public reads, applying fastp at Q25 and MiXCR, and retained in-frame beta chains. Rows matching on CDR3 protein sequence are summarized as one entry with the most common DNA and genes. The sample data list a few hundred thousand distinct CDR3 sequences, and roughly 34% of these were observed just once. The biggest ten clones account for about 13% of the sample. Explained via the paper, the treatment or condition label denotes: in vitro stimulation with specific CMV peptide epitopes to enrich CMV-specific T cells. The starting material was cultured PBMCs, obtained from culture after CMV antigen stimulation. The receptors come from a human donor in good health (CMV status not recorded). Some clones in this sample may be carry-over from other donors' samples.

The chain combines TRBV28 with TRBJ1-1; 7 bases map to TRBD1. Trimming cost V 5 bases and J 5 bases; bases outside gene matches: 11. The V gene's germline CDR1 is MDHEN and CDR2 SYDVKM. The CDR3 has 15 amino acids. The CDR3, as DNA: TGTGCCAGCAGTCCCTCGACAGGGAGAGGGACTGAAGCTTTCTTT. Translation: CASSPSTGRGTEAFF.

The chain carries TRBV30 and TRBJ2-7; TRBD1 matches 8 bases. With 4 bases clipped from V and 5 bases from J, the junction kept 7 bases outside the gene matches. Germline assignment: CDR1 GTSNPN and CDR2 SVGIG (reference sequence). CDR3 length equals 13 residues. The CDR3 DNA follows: TGTGCCTGGACAACAGGGGGAACCGACGAGCAGTACGTC. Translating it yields CAWTTGGTDEQYV.

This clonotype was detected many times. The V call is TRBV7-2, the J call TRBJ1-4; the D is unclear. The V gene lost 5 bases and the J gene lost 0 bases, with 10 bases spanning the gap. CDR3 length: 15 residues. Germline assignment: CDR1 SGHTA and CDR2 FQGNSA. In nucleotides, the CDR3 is TGTGCCAGCAGCATAGACACGGCAACTAATGAAAAACTGTTTTTT. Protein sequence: CASSIDTATNEKLFF.

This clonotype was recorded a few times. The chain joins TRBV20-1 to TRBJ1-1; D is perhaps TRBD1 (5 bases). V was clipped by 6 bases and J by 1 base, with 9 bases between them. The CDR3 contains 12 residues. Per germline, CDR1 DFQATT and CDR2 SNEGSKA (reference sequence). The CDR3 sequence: CSALGQNTEAFF. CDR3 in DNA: TGCAGTGCCCTCGGACAGAACACTGAAGCTTTCTTT.

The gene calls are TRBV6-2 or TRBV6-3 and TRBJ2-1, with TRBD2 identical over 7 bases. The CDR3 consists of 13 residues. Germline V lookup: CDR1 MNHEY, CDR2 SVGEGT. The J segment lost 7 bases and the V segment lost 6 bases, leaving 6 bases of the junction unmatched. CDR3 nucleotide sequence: TGTGCCAGCAGCTCTAGCGGAAGTAATGAGCAGTTCTTC. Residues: CASSSSGSNEQFF.

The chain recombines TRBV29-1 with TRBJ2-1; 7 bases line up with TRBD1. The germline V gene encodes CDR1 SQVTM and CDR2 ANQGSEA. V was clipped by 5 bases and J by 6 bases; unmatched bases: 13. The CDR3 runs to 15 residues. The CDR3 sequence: CSVFQGVARPNEQFF. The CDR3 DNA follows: TGCAGCGTTTTCCAGGGGGTAGCCCGGCCCAATGAGCAGTTCTTC.

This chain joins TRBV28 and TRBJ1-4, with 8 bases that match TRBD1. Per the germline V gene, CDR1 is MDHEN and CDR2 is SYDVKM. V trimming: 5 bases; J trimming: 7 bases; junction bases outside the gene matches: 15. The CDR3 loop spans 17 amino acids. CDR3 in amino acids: CASSRRPGGQGFEKLFF. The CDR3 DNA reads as TGTGCCAGCAGTCGTCGCCCCGGTGGACAGGGATTTGAAAAACTGTTTTTT.

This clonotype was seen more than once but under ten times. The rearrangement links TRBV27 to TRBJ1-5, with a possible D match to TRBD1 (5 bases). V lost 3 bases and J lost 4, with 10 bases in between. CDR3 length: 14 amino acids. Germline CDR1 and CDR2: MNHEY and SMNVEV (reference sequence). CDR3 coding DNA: TGTGCCAGCAGTTTTTCGGCAGGGAATCAGCCCCAGCATTTT. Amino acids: CASSFSAGNQPQHF.

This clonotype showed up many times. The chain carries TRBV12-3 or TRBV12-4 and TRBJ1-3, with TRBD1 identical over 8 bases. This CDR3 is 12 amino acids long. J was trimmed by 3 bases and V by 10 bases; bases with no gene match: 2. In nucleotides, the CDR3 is TGTGCCACCGACAGGGGTGGAAACACCATATATTTT. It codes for CATDRGGNTIYF.

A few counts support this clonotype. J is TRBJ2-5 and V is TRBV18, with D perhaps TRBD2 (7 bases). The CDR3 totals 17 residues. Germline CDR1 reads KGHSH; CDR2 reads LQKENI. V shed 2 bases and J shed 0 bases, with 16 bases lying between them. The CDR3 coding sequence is TGTGCCAGCTCACCAATATCCGCGGGGGCCTACCAAGAGACCCAGTACTTC. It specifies CASSPISAGAYQETQYF.

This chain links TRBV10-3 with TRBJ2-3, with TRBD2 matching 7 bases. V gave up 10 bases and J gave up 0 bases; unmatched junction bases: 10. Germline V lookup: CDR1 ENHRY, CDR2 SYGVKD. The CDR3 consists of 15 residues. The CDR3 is CATSLRDYSTDTQYF. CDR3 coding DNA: TGTGCCACCAGCCTCCGGGACTACAGCACAGATACGCAGTATTTT.

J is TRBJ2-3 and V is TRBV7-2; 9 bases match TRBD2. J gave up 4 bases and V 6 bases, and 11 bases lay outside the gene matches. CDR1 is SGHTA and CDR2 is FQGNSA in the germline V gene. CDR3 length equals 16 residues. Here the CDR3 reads CASRFNSGSGADTQYF. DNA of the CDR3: TGTGCCAGCAGGTTTAATAGCGGGAGTGGCGCAGATACGCAGTATTTT.

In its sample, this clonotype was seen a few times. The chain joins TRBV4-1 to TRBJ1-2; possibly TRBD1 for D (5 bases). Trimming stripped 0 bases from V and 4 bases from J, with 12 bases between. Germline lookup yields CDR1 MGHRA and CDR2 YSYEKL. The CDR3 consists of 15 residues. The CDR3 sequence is CASSQDEGRIYGYTF. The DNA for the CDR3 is TGCGCCAGCAGCCAAGATGAGGGACGGATCTATGGCTACACCTTC.

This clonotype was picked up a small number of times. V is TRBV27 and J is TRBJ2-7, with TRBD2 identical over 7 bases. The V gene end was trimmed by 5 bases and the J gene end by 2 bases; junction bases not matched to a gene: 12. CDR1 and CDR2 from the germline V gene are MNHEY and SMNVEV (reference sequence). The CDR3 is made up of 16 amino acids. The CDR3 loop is CASSPGLPIGPYEQYV. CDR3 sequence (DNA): TGTGCCAGCAGTCCGGGACTACCCATTGGGCCCTACGAGCAGTACGTC.